This T cell receptor (beta chain) was profiled in a study of blood T cell repertoires in COVID-19. As for the study in general: The samples span acute and convalescent COVID-19 from the United States, Italy and Spain. T cells, B-cell-depleted T cells, or PBMCs supplied cDNA or gDNA.

Source study methods: It was from reference gene primer amplification that nucleated cell counts were estimated. Assay used: immunoSEQ multiplex PCR; TCRdb lists only in-frame clones, some missing. That table furnishes V, J and clone size, whereas the DNA furnished D and trimming. The profile covers about 45,000 clones, with roughly nine tenths appearing a single time and under 9.5% taken by the ten largest. This CDR3 has 16 amino acids. Looked up from germline, CDR1 is LGHNT and CDR2 is FRNRAP. Losses at the gene ends were 1 base for V and 2 bases for J; bases not matched to a gene: 4. Material for sequencing was peripheral blood. This chain uses TRBV12-5 with TRBJ1-5, with 8 positions matching TRBD1. The TCR was taken from a human donor in a cohort sampled during active COVID-19. The CDR3 bases are TGTGCTAGTGGTTTGGGGGACAGGACTCGCAATCAGCCCCAGCATTTT. Its translation: CASGLGDRTRNQPQHF.